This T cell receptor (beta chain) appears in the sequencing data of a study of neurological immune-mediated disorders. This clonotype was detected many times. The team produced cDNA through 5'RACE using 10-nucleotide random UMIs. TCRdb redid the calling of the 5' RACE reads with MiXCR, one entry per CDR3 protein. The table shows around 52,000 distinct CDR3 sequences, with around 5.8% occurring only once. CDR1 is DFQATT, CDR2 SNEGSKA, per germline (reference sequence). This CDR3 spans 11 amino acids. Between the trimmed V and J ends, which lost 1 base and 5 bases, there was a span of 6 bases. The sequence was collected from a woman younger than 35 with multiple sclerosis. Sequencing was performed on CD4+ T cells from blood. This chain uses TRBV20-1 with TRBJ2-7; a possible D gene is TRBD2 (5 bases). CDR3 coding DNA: TGCAGTGCTAGAGTCGGGGACGAGCAGTACGTC. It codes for CSARVGDEQYV.